This is a list of T cell receptor beta chains from one sample in a study of T cell responses to AZD1222 COVID-19 vaccine. This table comes from immunoSEQ multiplex PCR, and its TCRdb copy is limited to in-frame clones, with some not included. This table holds roughly 92,000 clones, 90% found once. The specimen was peripheral blood, collected on day 0 of AZD1222 vaccination. These receptors were taken from an adult in good health. The CDR3 runs from the conserved cysteine through the conserved F or W. D genes are given only for firm matches. Not all rows give a size; the values are once, few, many and, for expanded clones, a class.

j_call: TRBJ1-5; clone_size: -; d_call: TRBD1; v_call: TRBV7-8; cdr3_nt: TGTGCCAGCAGCTTAGCGTCGGGGACAGGGGATCAGCCCCAGCATTTT; cdr3_aa: CASSLASGTGDQPQHF
j_call: TRBJ1-6; clone_size: -; d_call: -; v_call: TRBV27; cdr3_nt: TGTGCCAGCAGGGGGGGGGCTGGGGCCAGGAATTCACCCCTCCACTTT; cdr3_aa: CASRGGAGARNSPLHF
j_call: TRBJ2-5; clone_size: once; d_call: TRBD1; v_call: TRBV5-1; cdr3_nt: TGCGCCAGCAGCCTGGACAGGGGCTATGAGACCCAGTACTTC; cdr3_aa: CASSLDRGYETQYF
j_call: TRBJ1-1; clone_size: -; d_call: -; v_call: TRBV19; cdr3_nt: TGTGCCAGTAGTAGGCAGGGTCGTGTGAACACTGAAGCTTTCTTT; cdr3_aa: CASSRQGRVNTEAFF
j_call: TRBJ2-5; clone_size: -; d_call: TRBD2; v_call: TRBV7-8; cdr3_nt: TGTGCCAGCAGCGCGGGACTACTAGAGACCCAGTACTTC; cdr3_aa: CASSAGLLETQYF
j_call: TRBJ2-1; clone_size: -; d_call: -; v_call: TRBV3-1/TRBV3-2; cdr3_nt: TGTGCCAGCAGCCGAGACAGGAACTCCTACAATGAGCAGTTCTTC; cdr3_aa: CASSRDRNSYNEQFF
j_call: TRBJ1-1; clone_size: -; d_call: -; v_call: TRBV4-2; cdr3_nt: TGTGCCAGCAGCCAAGAGGGGAGGGGGGCTGAAGCTTTCTTT; cdr3_aa: CASSQEGRGAEAFF
j_call: TRBJ1-2; clone_size: -; d_call: -; v_call: TRBV7-9; cdr3_nt: TGTGCCAGCAGCTTCGGGACGGTGACTAACTATGGCTACACCTTC; cdr3_aa: CASSFGTVTNYGYTF
j_call: TRBJ2-2; clone_size: -; d_call: TRBD1; v_call: TRBV13; cdr3_nt: TGTGCCAGCAGCTCTCTGGGGACAGGGGGCACCGGGGAGCTGTTTTTT; cdr3_aa: CASSSLGTGGTGELFF
j_call: TRBJ1-2; clone_size: -; d_call: -; v_call: TRBV6-5; cdr3_nt: TGTGCCAGCAGTTACGGCAGGGACAACTATGGCTACACCTTC; cdr3_aa: CASSYGRDNYGYTF
j_call: TRBJ2-7; clone_size: -; d_call: TRBD1; v_call: TRBV30; cdr3_nt: TGTGCCGGAGGACAGGTCTACGAGCAGTACTTC; cdr3_aa: CAGGQVYEQYF
j_call: TRBJ2-2; clone_size: -; d_call: -; v_call: TRBV15; cdr3_nt: TGTGCCACCAGCAGCTCAGGGTGGACCGGGGAGCTGTTTTTT; cdr3_aa: CATSSSGWTGELFF
j_call: TRBJ1-2; clone_size: once; d_call: -; v_call: TRBV12-5; cdr3_nt: TGTGCTAGTGGCCCCCCCGGGGGGGTTAACTATGGCTACACCTTC; cdr3_aa: CASGPPGGVNYGYTF
j_call: TRBJ2-7; clone_size: -; d_call: TRBD1; v_call: TRBV7-9; cdr3_nt: TGTGCCAGCAGCCGTGACAGGGAGTTAGTCTACGAGCAGTACTTC; cdr3_aa: CASSRDRELVYEQYF
j_call: TRBJ2-5; clone_size: -; d_call: TRBD2; v_call: TRBV4-2; cdr3_nt: TGTGCCAGCAGCCACACCGGGACTAGCGACGGTGGGGAGACCCAGTACTTC; cdr3_aa: CASSHTGTSDGGETQYF
j_call: TRBJ2-5; clone_size: -; d_call: TRBD1; v_call: TRBV10-3; cdr3_nt: TGTGCCATCAGCTCCGGGACAGGGGGCAGCGTATTCCAAGAGACCCAGTACTTC; cdr3_aa: CAISSGTGGSVFQETQYF
j_call: TRBJ2-7; clone_size: -; d_call: TRBD2; v_call: TRBV9; cdr3_nt: TGTGCCAGCAGCGTAGAGGGACTAAGCGAGCAGTACTTC; cdr3_aa: CASSVEGLSEQYF
j_call: TRBJ2-2; clone_size: -; d_call: -; v_call: TRBV2; cdr3_nt: TGTGCCAGCAGTGAATCCGGGACAACCAACACCGGGGAGCTGTTTTTT; cdr3_aa: CASSESGTTNTGELFF
j_call: TRBJ2-1; clone_size: -; d_call: -; v_call: TRBV5-1; cdr3_nt: TGCGCCAGCAGCGGGGCAAGCTCCTACAATGAGCAGTTCTTC; cdr3_aa: CASSGASSYNEQFF
j_call: TRBJ2-6; clone_size: -; d_call: -; v_call: TRBV7-9; cdr3_nt: TGTGCCAGCAGCCCGAGGGAGGCTGGGGCCAACGTCCTGACTTTC; cdr3_aa: CASSPREAGANVLTF
j_call: TRBJ2-3; clone_size: -; d_call: TRBD1; v_call: TRBV7-3; cdr3_nt: TGTGCCAGCAGCTTATTACAGGGGGGCACAGATACGCAGTATTTT; cdr3_aa: CASSLLQGGTDTQYF
j_call: TRBJ2-3; clone_size: -; d_call: -; v_call: TRBV3-1/TRBV3-2; cdr3_nt: TGTGCCAGCAGCCAACGGGGCCGCTTTGGCACAGATACGCAGTATTTT; cdr3_aa: CASSQRGRFGTDTQYF
j_call: TRBJ1-6; clone_size: -; d_call: -; v_call: TRBV4-3; cdr3_nt: TGCGCCAGCAGCCCGCATGCGGGGGACGGGGGTTCACCCCTCCACTTT; cdr3_aa: CASSPHAGDGGSPLHF
j_call: TRBJ1-5; clone_size: -; d_call: TRBD1; v_call: TRBV7-2; cdr3_nt: TGTGCCAGCAGCTTAGTAGGGACAGGGAGCAATCAGCCCCAGCATTTT; cdr3_aa: CASSLVGTGSNQPQHF
j_call: TRBJ2-7; clone_size: -; d_call: -; v_call: TRBV6-2/TRBV6-3; cdr3_nt: TGTGCCAGCAGCCAACCGGGGAGCTACGAGCAGTACTTC; cdr3_aa: CASSQPGSYEQYF
j_call: TRBJ1-2; clone_size: -; d_call: -; v_call: TRBV5-1; cdr3_nt: TGCGCCAGCAGCTTGGTAGGGGGGCAGCTTGACTATGGCTACACCTTC; cdr3_aa: CASSLVGGQLDYGYTF